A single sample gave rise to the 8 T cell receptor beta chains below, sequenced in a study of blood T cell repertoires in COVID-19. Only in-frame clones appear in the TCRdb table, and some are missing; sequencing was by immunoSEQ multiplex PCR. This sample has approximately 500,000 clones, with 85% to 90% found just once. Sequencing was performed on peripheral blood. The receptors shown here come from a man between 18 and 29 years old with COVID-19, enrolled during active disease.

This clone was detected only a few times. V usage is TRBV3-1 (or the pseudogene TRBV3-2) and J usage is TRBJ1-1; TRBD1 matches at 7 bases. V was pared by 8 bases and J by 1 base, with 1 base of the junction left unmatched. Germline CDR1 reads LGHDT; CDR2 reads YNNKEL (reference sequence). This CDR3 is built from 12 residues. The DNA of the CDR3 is TGTGCCAGCGGACAGGAGAACACTGAAGCTTTCTTT. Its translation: CASGQENTEAFF.

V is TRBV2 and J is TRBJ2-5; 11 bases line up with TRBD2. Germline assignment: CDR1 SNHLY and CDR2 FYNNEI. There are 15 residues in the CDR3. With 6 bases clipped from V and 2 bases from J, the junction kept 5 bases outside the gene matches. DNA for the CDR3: TGTGCCAGCAGGGGGACTAGCGGCTATCAAGAGACCCAGTACTTC. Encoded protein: CASRGTSGYQETQYF. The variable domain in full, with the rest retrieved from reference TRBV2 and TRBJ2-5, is EPEVTQTPSHQVTQMGQEVILRCVPISNHLYFYWYRQILGQKVEFLVSFYNNEISEKSEIFDDQFSVERPDGSNFTLKIRSTKLEDSAMYFCASRGTSGYQETQYFGPGTRLLVL.

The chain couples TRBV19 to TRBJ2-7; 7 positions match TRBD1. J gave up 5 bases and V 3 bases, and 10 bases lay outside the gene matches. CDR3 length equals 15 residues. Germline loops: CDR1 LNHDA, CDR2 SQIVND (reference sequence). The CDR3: CASSITSQGFNEQYF. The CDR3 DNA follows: TGTGCCAGTAGTATCACGTCACAGGGGTTCAACGAGCAGTACTTC. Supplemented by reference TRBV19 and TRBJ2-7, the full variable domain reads DGGITQSPKYLFRKEGQNVTLSCEQNLNHDAMYWYRQDPGQGLRLIYYSQIVNDFQKGDIAEGYSVSREKKESFPLTVTSAQKNPTAFYLCASSITSQGFNEQYFGPGTRLTVT.

The CDR3 here is CASTGGPASNTEAFF. As DNA, the CDR3 is TGTGCCAGCACCGGAGGGCCAGCCTCGAACACTGAAGCTTTCTTT. The chain employs TRBV7-9 and TRBJ1-1; D not resolved. The CDR3 loop spans 15 amino acids. CDR1 and CDR2 from the germline V gene are SEHNR and FQNEAQ (reference sequence). Deletions cut 7 bases from V and 1 base from J, with 16 bases between.

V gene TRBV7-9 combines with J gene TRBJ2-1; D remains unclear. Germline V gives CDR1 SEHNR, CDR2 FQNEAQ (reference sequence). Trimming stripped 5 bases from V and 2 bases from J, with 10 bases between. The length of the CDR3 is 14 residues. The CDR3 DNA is TGTGCCAGCAGCCTCAATCAGGCCTACAATGAGCAGTTCTTC. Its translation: CASSLNQAYNEQFF.

CDR3 coding DNA: TGTGCCAGCAGGGGGAGGGGGAACAATGAGCAGTTCTTC. Encoded protein: CASRGRGNNEQFF. V usage is TRBV11-2 and J usage is TRBJ2-1; tentative D call: TRBD2 (7 bases). The CDR3 is 13 residues long. Germline assignment: CDR1 SGHAT and CDR2 FQNNGV. The V and J ends lost 6 bases and 5 bases respectively, with 11 bases between them.

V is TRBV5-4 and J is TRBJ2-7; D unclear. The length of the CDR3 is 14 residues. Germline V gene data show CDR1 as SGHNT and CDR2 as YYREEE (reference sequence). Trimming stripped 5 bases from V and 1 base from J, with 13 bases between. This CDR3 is CASSVHQASYEQYF. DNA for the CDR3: TGTGCCAGCAGTGTTCACCAGGCGTCCTACGAGCAGTACTTC.

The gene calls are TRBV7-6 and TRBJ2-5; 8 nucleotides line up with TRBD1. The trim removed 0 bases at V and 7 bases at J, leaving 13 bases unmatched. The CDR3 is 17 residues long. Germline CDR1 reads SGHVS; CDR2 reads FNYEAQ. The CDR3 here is CASSLAGTGLLEGTQYF. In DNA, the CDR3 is TGTGCCAGCAGCTTAGCTGGGACAGGCCTTCTCGAAGGGACCCAGTACTTC.